This is a list of T cell receptor beta chains from one sample in a study of T-cell memory formation after mild COVID-19. TCRdb fed the 5' RACE reads into MiXCR, producing one record per CDR3 protein. The sample contains a few hundred thousand distinct CDR3 sequences, less than 25% of which appear only once. Material: PBMCs or a T cell subset sorted from them (not recorded which). These receptors originate from an adult woman who had mild COVID-19 (a few samples of this study predate the infection). Cell type and time point are not known. Each CDR3 is given with its conserved first and last residue. The order of the fields is V gene, J gene, clone size, D gene, CDR3 DNA, CDR3 protein. A D gene is named only where the DNA matches it firmly. Expanded clones get a size class; other rows say once, few or many, or leave the size out.

V: TRBV7-8; J: TRBJ2-3; size: NA; D: TRBD1; DNA: TGTGCCAGCAGCTACCCGGGACAGGGGTTTTCCCTCACAGATACGCAGTATTTT; CDR3: CASSYPGQGFSLTDTQYF
V: TRBV14; J: TRBJ2-1; size: few; D: NA; DNA: TGTGCCAGCAGCCACCTGACAGTTTCCCTATACAATGAGCAGTTCTTC; CDR3: CASSHLTVSLYNEQFF
V: TRBV4-1; J: TRBJ1-1; size: once; D: TRBD1; DNA: TGCGCCAGCAGCCAACCCTTACAGGGGCGGACTGAAGCTTTCTTT; CDR3: CASSQPLQGRTEAFF
V: TRBV7-9; J: TRBJ2-6; size: NA; D: NA; DNA: TGTGCCAGCATCCAGGACCTCTCTGGGGCCAACGTCCTGACTTTC; CDR3: CASIQDLSGANVLTF
V: TRBV11-2; J: TRBJ2-3; size: NA; D: TRBD2; DNA: TGTGCCAGCAGCTTACGGCGGGGGGGCTTCACAGATACGCAGTATTTT; CDR3: CASSLRRGGFTDTQYF
V: TRBV11-2; J: TRBJ2-1; size: NA; D: NA; DNA: TGTGCCAGCAGCTTAGGCTCTCTACTACGGGAGCAGTTCTTC; CDR3: CASSLGSLLREQFF
V: TRBV12-3/TRBV12-4; J: TRBJ2-7; size: NA; D: NA; DNA: TGTGCCAGCAGACCAGGGGATTTGGGAGAGCAGTACTTC; CDR3: CASRPGDLGEQYF
V: TRBV12-3/TRBV12-4; J: TRBJ2-1; size: few; D: TRBD1; DNA: TGTGCCAGCAGCCCCCCCGGGACAGTGGTCTCCTACAATGAGCAGTTCTTC; CDR3: CASSPPGTVVSYNEQFF
V: TRBV6-5; J: TRBJ1-6; size: NA; D: NA; DNA: TGTGCCAGCTCTGGCGGGGCCTATAATTCACCCCTCCACTTT; CDR3: CASSGGAYNSPLHF
V: TRBV9; J: TRBJ2-3; size: many; D: TRBD2; DNA: TGTGCCAGCAGCGCTGGGACTAGCGCGCAGTATTTT; CDR3: CASSAGTSAQYF
V: TRBV7-2; J: TRBJ2-5; size: few; D: TRBD1; DNA: TGTGCCAGCAGCTTAAAGGACAGGGAAAGTTCGTACGAGACCCAGTACTTC; CDR3: CASSLKDRESSYETQYF
V: TRBV23-1; J: TRBJ2-4; size: NA; D: NA; DNA: TGCGCCAGCAGGAAAGACCGGTTTTGGAACATTCAGTACTTC; CDR3: CASRKDRFWNIQYF
V: TRBV5-1; J: TRBJ2-3; size: NA; D: NA; DNA: TGCGCCAGCAGCAGACAAAGCACAGATACGCAGTATTTT; CDR3: CASSRQSTDTQYF
V: TRBV20-1; J: TRBJ1-2; size: few; D: NA; DNA: TGCAGTGCTAGGGGAGCTAACTATGGCTACACCTTC; CDR3: CSARGANYGYTF
V: TRBV7-2; J: TRBJ2-1; size: few; D: TRBD2; DNA: TGTGCCAGCAGCCCGGGACTAGCGGGAGCCGATGAGCAGTTCTTC; CDR3: CASSPGLAGADEQFF
V: TRBV20-1; J: TRBJ2-7; size: NA; D: TRBD1; DNA: TGCAGTGCTAGCCGGACAGGGGCTTCCTACGAGCAGTACTTC; CDR3: CSASRTGASYEQYF
V: TRBV18; J: TRBJ2-5; size: NA; D: TRBD2; DNA: TGTGCCAGCTCACCTCTCGGACTAGCGGGAGGAGAGACCCAGTACTTC; CDR3: CASSPLGLAGGETQYF
V: TRBV7-6; J: TRBJ1-6; size: few; D: TRBD1; DNA: TGTGCCAGCAGCATGGGACAGGGTGGGTCACCCCTCCACTTT; CDR3: CASSMGQGGSPLHF
V: TRBV5-5; J: TRBJ1-1; size: NA; D: TRBD1; DNA: TGTGCCAGCAGCTTTATTCTCGGGACAGCGAACACTGAAGCTTTCTTT; CDR3: CASSFILGTANTEAFF
V: TRBV5-1; J: TRBJ2-1; size: few; D: TRBD1; DNA: TGCGCCAGCAGCTTGATCGGGACAGGTTTAAGCTCCTACAATGAGCAGTTCTTC; CDR3: CASSLIGTGLSSYNEQFF
V: TRBV12-3/TRBV12-4; J: TRBJ2-3; size: NA; D: NA; DNA: TGTGCCAGCAGTTTCCAGGGGTCAGATACGCAGTATTTT; CDR3: CASSFQGSDTQYF
V: TRBV14; J: TRBJ2-7; size: few; D: NA; DNA: TGTGCCAGCGGCGGACGGGACATGATATACGAGCAGTACTTC; CDR3: CASGGRDMIYEQYF
V: TRBV11-2; J: TRBJ2-3; size: NA; D: TRBD2; DNA: TGTGCCAGCAGCAAAAGCGGGGGCACGCCCGCAGATACGCAGTATTTT; CDR3: CASSKSGGTPADTQYF
V: TRBV30; J: TRBJ2-7; size: NA; D: NA; DNA: TGTGCCTCCACCCTACCGGAGGGTGGAAAAACCTACGAGCAGTACTTC; CDR3: CASTLPEGGKTYEQYF
V: TRBV15; J: TRBJ1-1; size: NA; D: NA; DNA: TGTGCCACCTTTCATAGGGAGAAGAACACTGAAGCTTTCTTT; CDR3: CATFHREKNTEAFF
V: TRBV18; J: TRBJ2-6; size: NA; D: NA; DNA: TGTGCCAGCTCACCACGTCAGGGCTTCTCTGGGGCCAACGTCCTGACTTTC; CDR3: CASSPRQGFSGANVLTF
V: TRBV5-1; J: TRBJ2-3; size: few; D: TRBD1; DNA: TGCGCCAGCAGCTTGGGCGAGACAGGGGGCGGAGGGACAGATACGCAGTATTTT; CDR3: CASSLGETGGGGTDTQYF
V: TRBV7-8; J: TRBJ2-7; size: NA; D: TRBD2; DNA: TGTGCCAGCAGCACAACGGGGGGGGGCCACGAGCAGTACTTC; CDR3: CASSTTGGGHEQYF
V: TRBV3-1; J: TRBJ2-1; size: NA; D: NA; DNA: TGTGCCAGCAGCCCACTAGGGAACAATGAGCAGTTCTTC; CDR3: CASSPLGNNEQFF
V: TRBV7-2; J: TRBJ1-1; size: few; D: NA; DNA: TGTGCCAGCAGCTTAGATTTCGGCAGGCCTGAAGCTTTCTTT; CDR3: CASSLDFGRPEAFF
V: TRBV7-8; J: TRBJ2-7; size: NA; D: TRBD1; DNA: TGTGCCAGCAGCTCGACGGACAGGGGCGCCTACGAGCAGTACTTC; CDR3: CASSSTDRGAYEQYF
V: TRBV7-9; J: TRBJ2-5; size: NA; D: NA; DNA: TGTGCCAGCAACAAGGGGAGCCTGCGGGAGACCCAGTACTTC; CDR3: CASNKGSLRETQYF